Each of the 15 T cell receptor beta chains below was sequenced from the same sample in a study of persistence of HIV-infected CD4 T cells. The antigens of these receptors remain unknown. Cells were stimulated with overlapping HIV-1 Gag 15-mer peptides. Sorted nonresponding memory CD4+ T cells were CD40L-negative, CD69-negative, CD45RO-high. Sequencing used immunoSEQ version 4 in survey mode. TCRdb's copy holds only in-frame clones and misses some; the assay was immunoSEQ multiplex PCR. Found here are about 36,000 clones, under 90% of them singletons; the top ten hold more than 4.5%. Sequenced material: cultured CD4+ T cells from PBMCs, taken from a patient who received antiretroviral therapy. The origin of the receptors is an adult with HIV. The donor label of this sample is uncertain.

The chain joins TRBV9 to TRBJ1-1; D not resolved. Germline CDR1 is SGDLS and CDR2 is YYNGEE. The CDR3 is 13 amino acids. The germline V and J ends were trimmed by 0 bases and 5 bases, with 8 bases remaining between them. The CDR3 DNA reads TGTGCCAGCAGCGTAGTTTTGGGGACTGAAGCTTTCTTT. Protein: CASSVVLGTEAFF.

The CDR3: CASSIESYNQPQHF. CDR3 bases: TGTGCCAGTAGTATAGAGAGTTACAATCAGCCCCAGCATTTT. The chain uses TRBV19 and TRBJ1-5; D unresolved. Trimming took off 0 bases at V and 3 bases at J, with 6 bases between the two ends. The CDR3 is made up of 14 amino acids. The germline CDR1 and CDR2 sequences are LNHDA and SQIVND (reference sequence).

The rearrangement joins TRBV29-1 to TRBJ2-3, with unresolved D. The CDR3 runs to 12 residues. V dropped 1 base and J dropped 3 bases, with 5 bases sitting between them. Germline CDR1 is SQVTM and CDR2 is ANQGSEA. In DNA form, the CDR3 reads TGCAGCGTTGAAGGCAATACAGATACGCAGTATTTT. This gives the protein CSVEGNTDTQYF.

The chain is built from TRBV7-8 and TRBJ1-4; D ambiguous. Deletions cut 5 bases from V and 5 bases from J, with 15 bases between. Per germline, CDR1 SGHVS and CDR2 FQNEAQ. The CDR3 sequence is 15 residues long. CDR3 DNA sequence: TGTGCCAGCAGCCCGGGAACCATTTCGAATGAAAAACTGTTTTTT. As protein: CASSPGTISNEKLFF.

This chain connects TRBV19 to TRBJ2-2; D is perhaps TRBD1 or TRBD2 (6 bases each). The CDR3 sequence is 14 residues long. Germline CDR1 is LNHDA and CDR2 is SQIVND (reference sequence). Trimming took 10 bases from V and 6 from J, leaving 18 bases between them. The CDR3 protein is CATCPGEVAGELFF. CDR3 sequence (DNA): TGTGCCACCTGTCCAGGGGAGGTTGCCGGGGAGCTGTTTTTT.

The V gene is TRBV15, the J gene TRBJ2-7; 7 bases fit TRBD2. Losses at the gene ends were 5 bases for V and 3 bases for J; bases not matched to a gene: 7. The CDR3 consists of 14 residues. Germline V CDR1 and CDR2: LNHNV, YYDKDF (reference sequence). The CDR3 is CATSAAWEGYEQYF. Here the CDR3 DNA reads TGTGCCACCAGCGCAGCCTGGGAGGGCTACGAGCAGTACTTC.

The chain carries TRBV2 and TRBJ1-2; TRBD1 aligns across 10 bases. V lost 6 bases to trimming and J lost 7 bases; unmatched junction nucleotides: 11. CDR1 and CDR2 (germline): SNHLY, FYNNEI. This CDR3 has 15 residues. CDR3: CASRRPGQGFSGYTF. Written as DNA, the CDR3 is TGTGCCAGCAGAAGACCGGGACAGGGGTTCTCTGGCTACACCTTC.

The rearrangement uses TRBV5-4 and TRBJ2-2; D might be TRBD1 (6 bases). This CDR3 has 14 residues. Germline V CDR1 and CDR2: SGHNT, YYREEE (reference sequence). V was shortened by 6 bases and J by 0 bases, with 9 bases between the two germline ends. The CDR3 reads CASIRDTNTGELFF. DNA of the CDR3: TGTGCCAGCATAAGGGACACGAACACCGGGGAGCTGTTTTTT.

V is TRBV7-2 and J is TRBJ2-7, with D hard to call. V shed 5 bases and J shed 3 bases, with 17 bases lying between them. In germline, CDR1 is SGHTA, CDR2 FQGNSA. The CDR3 consists of 15 residues. CDR3 coding DNA: TGTGCCAGCAGCACGACCTGGGGAATTGGCTACGAGCAGTACTTC. As protein: CASSTTWGIGYEQYF.

The V and J genes are TRBV7-2 and TRBJ1-4; D perhaps matches TRBD1 (5 bases). The CDR3 runs 16 residues. The V gene lost 5 bases and the J gene lost 5 bases, with 18 bases spanning the gap. CDR1 and CDR2 from the germline V gene are SGHTA and FQGNSA. The chain's CDR3 is CASSEPWGGQNEKLFF. The CDR3 nucleotides are TGTGCCAGCAGCGAGCCCTGGGGGGGTCAAAATGAAAAACTGTTTTTT.

J is TRBJ2-3 and V is TRBV10-2; D gene unclear. The germline V gene has CDR1 WSHSY and CDR2 SAAADI. This CDR3 spans 17 amino acids. Between the trimmed V and J ends, which lost 10 bases and 0 bases, there was a span of 23 bases. CDR3 loop: CATVLSGLSPSTDTQYF. As DNA, the CDR3 is TGCGCCACCGTCTTGTCGGGCCTATCTCCTAGCACAGATACGCAGTATTTT.

The chain uses TRBV7-3 and TRBJ1-4, with D unclear. The CDR3 has 17 residues. The germline V gene has CDR1 SGHTA and CDR2 FQGTGA. V lost 6 bases and J lost 10, with 27 bases in between. CDR3 nucleotides: TGTGCCAGCAGATTCTTAAGTGCCCCGGGCCGTCATGGAAAACTGTTTTTT. Protein: CASRFLSAPGRHGKLFF.

The chain employs TRBV6-1 and TRBJ1-4; no clear D. This CDR3 has 13 residues. Germline assignment: CDR1 MNHNS and CDR2 SASEGT. Trimming took off 0 bases at V and 6 bases at J, with 5 bases between the two ends. CDR3 protein: CASSEAEHEKLFF. The DNA of the CDR3 is TGTGCCAGCAGTGAAGCGGAGCATGAAAAACTGTTTTTT.

V is TRBV6-4 and J is TRBJ2-3; no firm D call. This CDR3 region has 14 residues. Trimming left V 3 bases short and J 4 bases short, with 11 bases between. CDR1 and CDR2 (germline): MRHNA, SNTAGT. For the CDR3, the DNA is TGTGCCAGCAGTGAAAAGGGTTTTTCAGATACGCAGTATTTT. This sequence encodes CASSEKGFSDTQYF.

This rearrangement joins TRBV19 to TRBJ2-7; D is unresolved. The CDR3 contains 8 residues. Trimming removed 11 bases from V and 4 bases from J, with 3 bases in between. Per germline, CDR1 LNHDA and CDR2 SQIVND (reference sequence). The CDR3 sequence is CAGYEQYF. CDR3 in DNA: TGTGCCGGTTACGAGCAGTACTTC.